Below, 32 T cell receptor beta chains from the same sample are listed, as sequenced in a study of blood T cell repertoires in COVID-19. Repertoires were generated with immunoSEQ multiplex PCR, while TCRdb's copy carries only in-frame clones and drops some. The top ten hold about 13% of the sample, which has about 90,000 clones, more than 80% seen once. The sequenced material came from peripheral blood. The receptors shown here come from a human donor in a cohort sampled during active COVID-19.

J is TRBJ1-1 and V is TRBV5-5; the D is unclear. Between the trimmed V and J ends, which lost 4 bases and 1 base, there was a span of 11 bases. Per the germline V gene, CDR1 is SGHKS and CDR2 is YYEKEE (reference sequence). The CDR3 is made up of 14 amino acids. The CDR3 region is CASSPHESNTEAFF. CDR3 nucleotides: TGTGCCAGCAGCCCCCACGAGTCGAACACTGAAGCTTTCTTT.

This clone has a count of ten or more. The CDR3 DNA is TGTGCCAGCAGCCCACAGGGGGCTTTGGGGGAGCAGTACTTC. It translates to CASSPQGALGEQYF. V usage is TRBV7-2 and J usage is TRBJ2-7, with TRBD1 identical over 9 bases. The junction had 9 bases not matched to a gene; V was cut back by 5 bases and J by 7 bases. Germline V gene lookup returns CDR1 SGHTA and CDR2 FQGNSA. CDR3 length equals 14 residues.

The CDR3 is CASSLLPGQGPETQYF. DNA for the CDR3: TGTGCCAGCAGTCTACTCCCGGGACAGGGTCCGGAGACCCAGTACTTC. The chain carries TRBV27 and TRBJ2-5; 9 positions match TRBD1. This CDR3 region has 16 residues. Trimming took 5 bases from V and 5 from J; bases not matched to a gene: 12. Germline V lookup: CDR1 MNHEY, CDR2 SMNVEV (reference sequence).

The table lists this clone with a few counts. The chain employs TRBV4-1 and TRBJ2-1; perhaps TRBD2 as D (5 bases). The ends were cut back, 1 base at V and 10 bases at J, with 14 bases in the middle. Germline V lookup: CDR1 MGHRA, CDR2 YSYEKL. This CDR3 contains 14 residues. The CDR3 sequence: CASSQVPGGGEQFF. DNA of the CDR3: TGCGCCAGCAGCCAAGTACCAGGTGGCGGGGAGCAGTTCTTC.

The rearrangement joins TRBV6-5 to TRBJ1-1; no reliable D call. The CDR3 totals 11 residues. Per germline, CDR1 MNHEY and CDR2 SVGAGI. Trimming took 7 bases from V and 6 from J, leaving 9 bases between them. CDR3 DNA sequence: TGTGCCAGCATGGGCTACTCTGAAGCTTTCTTT. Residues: CASMGYSEAFF.

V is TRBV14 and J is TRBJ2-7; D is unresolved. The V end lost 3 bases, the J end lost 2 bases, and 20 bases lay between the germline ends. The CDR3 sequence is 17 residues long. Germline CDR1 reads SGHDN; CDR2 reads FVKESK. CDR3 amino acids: CASSHVVSDLTPYEQYF. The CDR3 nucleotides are TGTGCCAGCAGCCATGTGGTCTCCGACTTGACCCCCTACGAGCAGTACTTC.

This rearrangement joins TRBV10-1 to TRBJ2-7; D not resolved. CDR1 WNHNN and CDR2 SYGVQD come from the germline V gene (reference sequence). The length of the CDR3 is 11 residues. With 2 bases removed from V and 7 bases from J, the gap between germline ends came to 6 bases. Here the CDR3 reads CASSEGGEQYF. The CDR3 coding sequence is TGCGCCAGCAGTGAGGGCGGTGAGCAGTACTTC.

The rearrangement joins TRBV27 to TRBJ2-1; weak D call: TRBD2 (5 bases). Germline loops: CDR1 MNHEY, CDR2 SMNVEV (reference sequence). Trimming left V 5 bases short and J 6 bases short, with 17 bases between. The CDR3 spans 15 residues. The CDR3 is CASSGRGRNPNEQFF. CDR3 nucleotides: TGTGCCAGCAGTGGCCGTGGGAGAAACCCCAATGAGCAGTTCTTC.

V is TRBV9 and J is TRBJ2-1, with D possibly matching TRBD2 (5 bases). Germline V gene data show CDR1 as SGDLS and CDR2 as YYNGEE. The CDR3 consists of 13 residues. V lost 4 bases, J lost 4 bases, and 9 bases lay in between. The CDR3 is CASSLTTYNEQFF. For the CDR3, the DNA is TGTGCCAGCAGCTTGACTACTTACAATGAGCAGTTCTTC.

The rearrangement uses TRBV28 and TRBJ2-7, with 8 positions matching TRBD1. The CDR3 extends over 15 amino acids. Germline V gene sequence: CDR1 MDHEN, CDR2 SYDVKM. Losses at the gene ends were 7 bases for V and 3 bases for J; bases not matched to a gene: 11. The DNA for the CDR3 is TGTGCCAGCACAAAAGGACAGGGAGCTGGCTACGAGCAGTACTTC. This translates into CASTKGQGAGYEQYF.

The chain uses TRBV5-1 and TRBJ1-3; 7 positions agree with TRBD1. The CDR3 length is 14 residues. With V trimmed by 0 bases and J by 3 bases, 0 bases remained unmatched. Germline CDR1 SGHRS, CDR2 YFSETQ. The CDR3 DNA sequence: TGCGCCAGCAGCTTGGACAGGGGTGGAAACACCATATATTTT. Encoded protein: CASSLDRGGNTIYF.

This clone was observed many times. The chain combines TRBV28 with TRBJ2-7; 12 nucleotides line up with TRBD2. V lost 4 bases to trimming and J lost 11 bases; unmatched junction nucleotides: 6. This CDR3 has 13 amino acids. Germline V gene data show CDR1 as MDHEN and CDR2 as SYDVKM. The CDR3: CASSSLLAGGKYF. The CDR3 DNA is TGTGCCAGCAGTTCCCTTCTAGCGGGGGGGAAGTACTTC.

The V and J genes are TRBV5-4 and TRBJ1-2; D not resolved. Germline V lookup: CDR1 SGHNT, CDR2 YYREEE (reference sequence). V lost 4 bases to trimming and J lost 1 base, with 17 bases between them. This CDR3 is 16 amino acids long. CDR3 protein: CASSPEIDSRNYGYTF. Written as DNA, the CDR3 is TGTGCCAGCAGCCCTGAGATCGACTCCCGTAACTATGGCTACACCTTC.

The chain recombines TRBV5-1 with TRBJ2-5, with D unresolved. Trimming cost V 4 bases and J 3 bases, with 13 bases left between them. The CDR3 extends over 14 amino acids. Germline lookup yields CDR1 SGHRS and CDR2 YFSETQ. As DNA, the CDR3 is TGCGCCAGCAGCCCGGAGCCCACCGAAGAGACCCAGTACTTC. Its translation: CASSPEPTEETQYF.

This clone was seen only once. DNA for the CDR3: TGTGCCAGTATTAACACCTACAATGAGCAGTTCTTC. Translation gives CASINTYNEQFF. The V and J genes are TRBV19 and TRBJ2-1, with no clear D. The CDR3 covers 12 residues. In germline, CDR1 is LNHDA, CDR2 SQIVND (reference sequence). V was trimmed by 7 bases and J by 2 bases, leaving 6 bases between them.

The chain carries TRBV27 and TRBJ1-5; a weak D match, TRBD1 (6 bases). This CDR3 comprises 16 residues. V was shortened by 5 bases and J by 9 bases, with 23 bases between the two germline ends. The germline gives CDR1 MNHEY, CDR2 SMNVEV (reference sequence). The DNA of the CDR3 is TGTGCCAGCAGTCGGAAATTGACAGGCTTGGATGGGCCCCAGCATTTT. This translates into CASSRKLTGLDGPQHF.

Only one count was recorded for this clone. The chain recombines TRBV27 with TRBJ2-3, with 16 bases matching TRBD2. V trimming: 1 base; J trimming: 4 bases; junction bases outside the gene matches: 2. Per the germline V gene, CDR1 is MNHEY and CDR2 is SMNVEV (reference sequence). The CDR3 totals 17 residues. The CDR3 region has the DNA TGTGCCAGCAGTTTATTGGGACTAGCGGGGGGGGCAGATACGCAGTATTTT. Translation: CASSLLGLAGGADTQYF.

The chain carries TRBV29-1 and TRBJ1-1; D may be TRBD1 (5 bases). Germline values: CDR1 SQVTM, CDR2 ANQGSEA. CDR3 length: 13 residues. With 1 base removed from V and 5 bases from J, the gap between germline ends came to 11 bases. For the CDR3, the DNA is TGCAGCGTTGAAGGCCAGGGTGGTACTGAAGCTTTCTTT. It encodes CSVEGQGGTEAFF.

CDR3 protein: CASSPRQGLSNSPLHF. The CDR3 DNA sequence: TGTGCCAGCAGCCCCCGACAGGGTTTGTCGAATTCACCCCTCCACTTT. The rearrangement uses TRBV7-2 and TRBJ1-6; 7 nucleotides agree with TRBD1. After removal of 5 bases from V and 7 bases from J, the junction contained 11 bases not matched to a gene. Germline V gene lookup returns CDR1 SGHTA and CDR2 FQGNSA. The CDR3 has 16 residues.

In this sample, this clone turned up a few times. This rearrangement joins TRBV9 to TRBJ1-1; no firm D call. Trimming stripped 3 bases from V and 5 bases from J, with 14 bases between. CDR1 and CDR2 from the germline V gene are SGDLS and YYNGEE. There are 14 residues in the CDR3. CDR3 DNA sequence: TGTGCCAGCAGCGGAGGCGGGGAAAGGACTGAAGCTTTCTTT. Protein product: CASSGGGERTEAFF. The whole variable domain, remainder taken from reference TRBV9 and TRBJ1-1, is DSGVTQTPKHLITATGQRVTLRCSPRSGDLSVYWYQQSLDQGLQFLIQYYNGEERAKGNILERFSAQQFPDLHSELNLSSLELGDSALYFCASSGGGERTEAFFGQGTRLTVV.

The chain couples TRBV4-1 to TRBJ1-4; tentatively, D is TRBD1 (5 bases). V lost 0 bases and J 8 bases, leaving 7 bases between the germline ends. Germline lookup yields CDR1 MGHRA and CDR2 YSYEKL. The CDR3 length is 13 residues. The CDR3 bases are TGCGCCAGCAGCCAAGATAGGGGCGAAAAACTGTTTTTT. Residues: CASSQDRGEKLFF.

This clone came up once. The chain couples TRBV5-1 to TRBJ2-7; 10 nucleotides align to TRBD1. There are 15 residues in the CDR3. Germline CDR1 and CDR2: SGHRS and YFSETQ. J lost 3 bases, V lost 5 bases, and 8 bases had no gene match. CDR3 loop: CASRPPGTGDYEQYF. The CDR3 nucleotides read TGCGCCAGCAGGCCCCCCGGGACAGGGGACTACGAGCAGTACTTC.

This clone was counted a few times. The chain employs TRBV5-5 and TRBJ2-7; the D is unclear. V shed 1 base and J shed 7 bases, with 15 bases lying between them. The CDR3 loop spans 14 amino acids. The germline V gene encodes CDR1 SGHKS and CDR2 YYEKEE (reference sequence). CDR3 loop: CASSLLQIGWEQYF. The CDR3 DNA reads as TGTGCCAGCAGCTTGTTACAGATAGGATGGGAGCAGTACTTC.

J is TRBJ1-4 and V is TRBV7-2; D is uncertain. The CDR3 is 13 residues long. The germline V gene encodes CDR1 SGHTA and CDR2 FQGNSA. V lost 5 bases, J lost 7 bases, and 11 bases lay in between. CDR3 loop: CASSPSSSEKLFF. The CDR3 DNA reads TGTGCCAGCAGCCCCAGTTCTAGTGAAAAACTGTTTTTT.

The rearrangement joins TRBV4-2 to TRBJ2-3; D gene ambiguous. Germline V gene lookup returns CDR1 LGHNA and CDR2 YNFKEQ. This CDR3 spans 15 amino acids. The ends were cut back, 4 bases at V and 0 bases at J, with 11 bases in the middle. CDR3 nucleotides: TGTGCCAGCAGCCGCCGTACTTCTAGCACAGATACGCAGTATTTT. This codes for CASSRRTSSTDTQYF.

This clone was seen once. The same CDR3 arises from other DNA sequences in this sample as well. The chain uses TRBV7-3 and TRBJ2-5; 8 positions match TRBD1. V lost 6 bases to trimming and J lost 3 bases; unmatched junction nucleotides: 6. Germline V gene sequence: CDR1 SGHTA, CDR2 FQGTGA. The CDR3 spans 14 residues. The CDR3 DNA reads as TGTGCCAGCAGTCCTAACAGGGGGAAAGAGACCCAGTACTTC. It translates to CASSPNRGKETQYF.

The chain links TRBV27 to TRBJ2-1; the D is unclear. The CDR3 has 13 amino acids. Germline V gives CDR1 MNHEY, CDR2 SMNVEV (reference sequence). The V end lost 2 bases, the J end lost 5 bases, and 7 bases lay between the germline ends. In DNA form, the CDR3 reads TGTGCCAGCAGTTTAGGGCTTCACAATGAGCAGTTCTTC. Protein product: CASSLGLHNEQFF.

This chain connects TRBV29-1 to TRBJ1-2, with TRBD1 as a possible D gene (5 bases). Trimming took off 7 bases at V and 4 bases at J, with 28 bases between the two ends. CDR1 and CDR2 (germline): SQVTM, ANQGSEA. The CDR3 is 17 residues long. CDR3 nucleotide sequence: TGCAGCGCATTCATAGGGGTGTTCGGTAGGCGATCCTATGGCTACACCTTC. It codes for CSAFIGVFGRRSYGYTF. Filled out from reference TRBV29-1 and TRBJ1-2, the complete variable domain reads SAVISQKPSRDICQRGTSLTIQCQVDSQVTMMFWYRQQPGQSLTLIATANQGSEATYESGFVIDKFPISRPNLTFSTLTVSNMSPEDSSIYLCSAFIGVFGRRSYGYTFGSGTRLTVV.

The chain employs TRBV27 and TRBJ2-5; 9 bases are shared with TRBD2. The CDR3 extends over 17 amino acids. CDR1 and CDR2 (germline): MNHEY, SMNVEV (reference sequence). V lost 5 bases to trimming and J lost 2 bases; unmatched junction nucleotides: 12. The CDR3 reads CASSPNALAGWQETQYF. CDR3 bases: TGTGCCAGCAGTCCAAACGCCCTAGCGGGGTGGCAAGAGACCCAGTACTTC.

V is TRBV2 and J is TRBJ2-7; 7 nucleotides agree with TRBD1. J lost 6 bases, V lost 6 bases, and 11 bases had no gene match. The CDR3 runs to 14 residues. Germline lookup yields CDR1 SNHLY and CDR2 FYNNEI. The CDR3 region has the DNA TGTGCCAGCAGCTACCGGCCGACAGGGATCGAGCAGTACTTC. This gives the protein CASSYRPTGIEQYF.

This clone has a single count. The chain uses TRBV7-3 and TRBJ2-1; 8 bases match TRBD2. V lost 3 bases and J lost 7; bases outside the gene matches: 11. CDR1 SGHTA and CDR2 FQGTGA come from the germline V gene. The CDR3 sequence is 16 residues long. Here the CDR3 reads CASSFVGTSIANEQFF. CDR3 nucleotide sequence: TGTGCCAGCAGCTTCGTCGGGACTAGTATTGCGAATGAGCAGTTCTTC.

CDR3 protein: CACPDRAAGNTIYF. For the CDR3, the DNA is TGTGCCTGCCCGGACAGGGCCGCTGGAAACACCATATATTTT. The V and J genes are TRBV30 and TRBJ1-3, with 8 bases lining up with TRBD1. The CDR3 is 14 amino acids. J lost 2 bases, V lost 6 bases, and 6 bases had no gene match. Germline loops: CDR1 GTSNPN, CDR2 SVGIG (reference sequence).